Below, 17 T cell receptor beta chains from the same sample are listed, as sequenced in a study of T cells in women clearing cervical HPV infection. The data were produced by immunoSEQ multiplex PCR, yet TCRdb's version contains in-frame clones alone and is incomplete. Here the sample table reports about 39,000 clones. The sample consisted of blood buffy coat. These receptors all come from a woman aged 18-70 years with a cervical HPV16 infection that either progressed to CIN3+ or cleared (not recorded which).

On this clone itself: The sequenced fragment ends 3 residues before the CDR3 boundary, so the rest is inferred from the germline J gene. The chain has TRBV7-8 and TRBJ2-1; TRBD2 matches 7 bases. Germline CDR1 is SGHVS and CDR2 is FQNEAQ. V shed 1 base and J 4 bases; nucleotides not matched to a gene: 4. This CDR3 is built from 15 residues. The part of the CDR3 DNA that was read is TGTGCCAGCAGCTTAGAAGCGGGGCTTTACAATGAG. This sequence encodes CASSLEAGLYNE. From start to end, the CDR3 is CASSLEAGLYNEQFF.

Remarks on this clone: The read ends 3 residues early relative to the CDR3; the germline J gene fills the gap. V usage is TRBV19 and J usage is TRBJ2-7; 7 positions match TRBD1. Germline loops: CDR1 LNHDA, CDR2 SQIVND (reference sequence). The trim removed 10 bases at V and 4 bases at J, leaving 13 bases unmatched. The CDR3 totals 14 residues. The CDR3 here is CATASGQGEYEQYF. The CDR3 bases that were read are TGTGCCACCGCCTCGGGGCAGGGGGAATACGAG.

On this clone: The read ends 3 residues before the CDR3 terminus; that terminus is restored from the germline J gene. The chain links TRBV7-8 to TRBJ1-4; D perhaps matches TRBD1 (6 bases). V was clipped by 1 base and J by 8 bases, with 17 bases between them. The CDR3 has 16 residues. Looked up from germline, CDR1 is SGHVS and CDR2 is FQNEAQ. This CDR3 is CASSLGGTRTAEKLFF. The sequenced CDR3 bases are TGTGCCAGCAGCTTAGGGGGGACCCGGACAGCAGAAAAA.

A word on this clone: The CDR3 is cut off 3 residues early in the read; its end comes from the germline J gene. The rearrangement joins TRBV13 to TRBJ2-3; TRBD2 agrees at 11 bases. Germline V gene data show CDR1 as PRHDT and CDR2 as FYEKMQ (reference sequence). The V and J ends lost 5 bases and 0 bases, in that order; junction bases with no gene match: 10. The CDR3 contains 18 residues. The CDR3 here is CASSPTSGVYSSTDTQYF. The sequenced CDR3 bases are TGTGCCAGCAGCCCGACTAGCGGGGTTTACTCTAGCACAGATACG.

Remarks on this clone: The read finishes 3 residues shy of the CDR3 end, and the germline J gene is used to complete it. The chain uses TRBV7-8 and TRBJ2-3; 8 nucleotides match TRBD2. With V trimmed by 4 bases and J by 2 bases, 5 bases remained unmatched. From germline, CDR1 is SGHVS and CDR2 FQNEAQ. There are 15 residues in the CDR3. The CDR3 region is CASSYTSGYTDTQYF. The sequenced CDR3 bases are TGTGCCAGCAGCTACACTAGCGGCTACACAGATACG.

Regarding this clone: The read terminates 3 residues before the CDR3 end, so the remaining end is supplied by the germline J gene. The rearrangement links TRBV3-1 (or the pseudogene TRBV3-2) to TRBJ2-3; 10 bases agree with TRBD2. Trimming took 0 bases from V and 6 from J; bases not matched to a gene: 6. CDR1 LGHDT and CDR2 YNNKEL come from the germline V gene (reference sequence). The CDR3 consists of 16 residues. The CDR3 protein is CASSQERLAGVDTQYF. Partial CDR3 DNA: TGTGCCAGCAGCCAAGAAAGGCTAGCGGGGGTGGATACG.

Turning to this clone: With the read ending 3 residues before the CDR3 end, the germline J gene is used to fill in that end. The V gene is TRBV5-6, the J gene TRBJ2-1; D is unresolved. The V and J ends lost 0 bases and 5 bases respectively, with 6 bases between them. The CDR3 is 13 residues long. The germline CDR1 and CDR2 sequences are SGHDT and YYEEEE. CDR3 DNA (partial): TGTGCCAGCAGCTTGGGCCGGGACAATGAG. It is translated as CASSLGRDNE. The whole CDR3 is CASSLGRDNEQFF.

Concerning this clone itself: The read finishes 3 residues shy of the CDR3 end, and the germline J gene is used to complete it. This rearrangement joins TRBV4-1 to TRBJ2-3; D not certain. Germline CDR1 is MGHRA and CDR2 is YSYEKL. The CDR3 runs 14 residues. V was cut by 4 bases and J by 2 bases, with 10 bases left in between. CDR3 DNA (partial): TGCGCCAGCAGCCGTCTAGAAAACACAGATACG. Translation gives CASSRLENTDT. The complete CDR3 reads CASSRLENTDTQYF.

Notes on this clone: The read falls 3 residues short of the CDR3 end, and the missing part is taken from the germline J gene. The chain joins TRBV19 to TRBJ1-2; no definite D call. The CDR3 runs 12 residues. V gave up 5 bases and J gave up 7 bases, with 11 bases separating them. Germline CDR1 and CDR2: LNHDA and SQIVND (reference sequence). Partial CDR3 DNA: TGTGCCAGTAGTCACCCGGGTGGTGGC. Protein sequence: CASSHPGGG. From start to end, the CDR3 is CASSHPGGGYTF.

CDR3 residues: CASSFLETQYF. The CDR3 DNA, read in part, is TGTGCCAGCAGCTTCTTAGAGACC. The chain recombines TRBV7-9 with TRBJ2-5; D gene uncertain. The read stops 3 residues short of the end of the CDR3; the missing end is completed from the germline J gene. The CDR3 contains 11 residues. With 3 bases removed from V and 4 bases from J, the gap between germline ends came to 3 bases. Germline CDR1 is SEHNR and CDR2 is FQNEAQ (reference sequence).

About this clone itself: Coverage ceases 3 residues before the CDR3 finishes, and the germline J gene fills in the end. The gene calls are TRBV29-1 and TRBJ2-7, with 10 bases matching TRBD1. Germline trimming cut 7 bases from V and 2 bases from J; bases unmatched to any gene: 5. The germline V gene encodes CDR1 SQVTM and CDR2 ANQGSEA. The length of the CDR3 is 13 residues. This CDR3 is CSARGTGAYEQYF. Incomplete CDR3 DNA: TGCAGCGCCCGAGGGACAGGGGCCTACGAG.

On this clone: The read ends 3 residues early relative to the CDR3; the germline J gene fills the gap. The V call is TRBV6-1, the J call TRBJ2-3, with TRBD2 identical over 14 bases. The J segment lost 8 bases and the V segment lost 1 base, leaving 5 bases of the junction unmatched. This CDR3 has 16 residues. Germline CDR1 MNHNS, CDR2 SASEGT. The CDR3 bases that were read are TGTGCCAGCAGTGAAGGACTAGCGGGGGGGCCCGGTACG. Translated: CASSEGLAGGPGT. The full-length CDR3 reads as CASSEGLAGGPGTQYF.

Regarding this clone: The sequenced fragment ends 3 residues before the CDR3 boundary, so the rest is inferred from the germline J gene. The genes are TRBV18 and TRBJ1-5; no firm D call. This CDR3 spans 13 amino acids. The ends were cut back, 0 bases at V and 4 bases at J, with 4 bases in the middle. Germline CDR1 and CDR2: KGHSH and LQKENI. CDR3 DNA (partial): TGTGCCAGCTCACCACCGACAAATCAGCCC. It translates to CASSPPTNQP. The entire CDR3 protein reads CASSPPTNQPQHF.

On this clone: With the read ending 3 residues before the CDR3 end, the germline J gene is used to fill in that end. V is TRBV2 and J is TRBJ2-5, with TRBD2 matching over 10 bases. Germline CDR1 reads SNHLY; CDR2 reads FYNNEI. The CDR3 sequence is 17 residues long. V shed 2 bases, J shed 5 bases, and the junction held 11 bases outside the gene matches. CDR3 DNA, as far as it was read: TGTGCCAGCAGTGAATGGGCTAGCGGGGGAACCCTGGAGACC. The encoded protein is CASSEWASGGTLET. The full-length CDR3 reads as CASSEWASGGTLETQYF.

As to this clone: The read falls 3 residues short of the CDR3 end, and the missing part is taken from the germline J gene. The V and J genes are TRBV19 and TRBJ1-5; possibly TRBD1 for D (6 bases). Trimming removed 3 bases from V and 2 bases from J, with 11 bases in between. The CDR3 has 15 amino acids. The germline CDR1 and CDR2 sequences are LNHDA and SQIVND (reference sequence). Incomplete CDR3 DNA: TGTGCCAGTAGTATGGAAGGGGGTGGCAATCAGCCC. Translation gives CASSMEGGGNQP. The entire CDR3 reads CASSMEGGGNQPQHF. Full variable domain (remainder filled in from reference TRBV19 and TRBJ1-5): DGGITQSPKYLFRKEGQNVTLSCEQNLNHDAMYWYRQDPGQGLRLIYYSQIVNDFQKGDIAEGYSVSREKKESFPLTVTSAQKNPTAFYLCASSMEGGGNQPQHFGDGTRLSIL.

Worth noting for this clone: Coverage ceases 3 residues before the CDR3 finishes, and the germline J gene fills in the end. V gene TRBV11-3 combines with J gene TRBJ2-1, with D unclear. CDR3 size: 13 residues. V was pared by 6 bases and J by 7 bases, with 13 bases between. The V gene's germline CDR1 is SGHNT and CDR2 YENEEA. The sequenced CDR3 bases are TGTGCCAGCAGGCGACATTTGAGGAATGAG. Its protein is CASRRHLRNE. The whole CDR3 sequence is CASRRHLRNEQFF.

CDR3 sequence: CASSLGAQGSYNEQFF. CDR3 DNA (partial): TGCGCCAGCAGCTTGGGGGCGCAGGGTTCCTACAATGAG. This chain connects TRBV5-1 to TRBJ2-1; weak D call: TRBD1 (5 bases). Read coverage stops 3 residues before the CDR3 terminus; the germline J gene supplies the remainder. V dropped 0 bases and J dropped 1 base, with 11 bases sitting between them. This CDR3 has 16 amino acids. Germline V gives CDR1 SGHRS, CDR2 YFSETQ.